Each of the 18 T cell receptor beta chains below was sequenced from the same sample in a study of spatial heterogeneity in lung cancer. Time point of the sample: blood at routine non-recurrence follow-up after resection. TCRdb recomputed calls from the 5' RACE reads with MiXCR, one row per CDR3 protein. The sample includes roughly 46,000 distinct CDR3 sequences, approximately 12% of them seen just once. Sequencing was performed on PBMCs, taken at follow-up. These receptors were collected from a male donor with early-stage non-small cell lung cancer.

This clonotype was counted at least ten times. The chain joins TRBV7-2 to TRBJ2-2; D may be TRBD1 or TRBD2 (6 bases each). Trimming pared 5 bases from V and 6 bases from J, leaving 13 bases between. Germline CDR1 SGHTA, CDR2 FQGNSA. The CDR3 has 14 amino acids. Here the CDR3 DNA reads TGTGCCAGCAGCACCCGGGGGCATCCCGGGGAGCTGTTTTTT. It translates to CASSTRGHPGELFF.

This clonotype has only a few counts. The CDR3 coding sequence is TGTGCCAGCAGCAAAATGGGGCGGGACAGGGAGACTGAAGCTTTCTTT. This translates into CASSKMGRDRETEAFF. The V call is TRBV21-1, the J call TRBJ1-1; the table's D call, TRBD1, was not checked against the DNA. TRBV21-1 is classified as a pseudogene. The CDR3 is made up of 16 amino acids.

The CDR3 protein is CASSLGTGNTEAFF. The CDR3 bases are TGCGCCAGCAGTCTAGGGACAGGGAACACTGAAGCTTTCTTT. J is TRBJ1-1 and V is TRBV23-1; 8 bases align to TRBD1. TRBV23-1 is annotated as an ORF whose role is uncertain. V dropped 4 bases and J dropped 1; count of bases not matched to a gene: 2. The CDR3 is 14 residues long.

The chain carries TRBV2 and TRBJ2-3; D call uncertain. CDR3 length: 14 amino acids. With 8 bases removed from V and 6 bases from J, the gap between germline ends came to 18 bases. Looked up from germline, CDR1 is SNHLY and CDR2 is FYNNEI. Here the CDR3 reads CASLTVTLGDTQYF. The CDR3 region has the DNA TGTGCCAGCCTTACAGTTACCCTGGGGGATACGCAGTATTTT.

This clonotype came up a few times. The chain carries TRBV3-1 and TRBJ2-3; the match to TRBD2 covers 8 bases. The germline gives CDR1 LGHDT, CDR2 YNNKEL (reference sequence). Trimming cost V 1 base and J 5 bases; bases outside gene matches: 11. The CDR3 runs 17 residues. CDR3 sequence reads: CASSQGWGSGKLDTQYF. CDR3 nucleotide sequence: TGTGCCAGCAGCCAAGGATGGGGTAGCGGGAAATTAGATACGCAGTATTTT.

In this sample, this clonotype turned up many times. This chain links TRBV12-3 or TRBV12-4 with TRBJ2-5; 7 bases are shared with TRBD1. V gave up 2 bases and J gave up 3 bases; unmatched junction bases: 6. The CDR3 is 15 residues long. Written as DNA, the CDR3 is TGTGCCAGCAGTTTATCGGGACAGTGGGAAGAGACCCAGTACTTC. This sequence encodes CASSLSGQWEETQYF.

This clonotype was recorded many times. The rearrangement joins TRBV20-1 to TRBJ2-2; 8 bases map to TRBD2. CDR1 and CDR2 from the germline V gene are DFQATT and SNEGSKA (reference sequence). Trimming at V came to 5 bases and at J to 3 bases, leaving 8 bases not matched to a gene. The length of the CDR3 is 15 residues. CDR3 sequence reads: CSAAPGRGDTGELFF. CDR3 DNA sequence: TGCAGTGCTGCCCCTGGGCGGGGGGACACCGGGGAGCTGTTTTTT.

V is TRBV20-1 and J is TRBJ1-2; D ambiguous. The CDR3 has 13 residues. V gave up 0 bases and J gave up 8 bases, with 13 bases separating them. CDR1 is DFQATT and CDR2 is SNEGSKA in the germline V gene (reference sequence). CDR3 region: CSARESIGRGYTF. The CDR3 DNA follows: TGCAGTGCTAGAGAATCGATAGGTCGAGGCTACACCTTC.

There are many counts of this clonotype. This chain connects TRBV7-2 to TRBJ1-2, with 9 bases that match TRBD1. The V segment lost 5 bases and the J segment 0 bases; nucleotides outside the gene matches: 4. The CDR3 consists of 15 residues. CDR1 and CDR2 from the germline V gene are SGHTA and FQGNSA. The CDR3 is CASSIRTGANYGYTF. DNA for the CDR3: TGTGCCAGCAGCATCCGGACAGGGGCTAACTATGGCTACACCTTC.

V usage is TRBV6-2 or TRBV6-3 and J usage is TRBJ2-5, with 7 bases matching TRBD2. V gave up 5 bases and J gave up 2 bases; unmatched junction bases: 8. Looked up from germline, CDR1 is MNHEY and CDR2 is SVGEGT. The CDR3 has 15 amino acids. The CDR3 loop reads CASSGLAATQETQYF. The DNA of the CDR3 is TGTGCCAGCAGTGGCCTAGCGGCCACTCAAGAGACCCAGTACTTC.

V usage is TRBV29-1 and J usage is TRBJ1-2; maybe TRBD1 (5 bases). Germline V CDR1 and CDR2: SQVTM, ANQGSEA. Trimming took 4 bases from V and 2 from J, leaving 11 bases between them. The CDR3 length is 13 residues. The CDR3 is CSVGQNPNYGYTF. In DNA form, the CDR3 reads TGCAGCGTTGGACAGAACCCGAACTATGGCTACACCTTC.

This clonotype has only a few counts. The V call is TRBV29-1, the J call TRBJ2-2; no reliable D call. The germline V gene has CDR1 SQVTM and CDR2 ANQGSEA. V lost 6 bases and J lost 1, with 6 bases in between. There are 12 residues in the CDR3. CDR3 nucleotides: TGCAGCGTCGCAAGGAACACCGGGGAGCTGTTTTTT. Translated: CSVARNTGELFF.

This clonotype turned up a few times. This rearrangement joins TRBV12-3 or TRBV12-4 to TRBJ1-6; possible D gene TRBD1, 5 bases. V shed 6 bases and J shed 9 bases, with 15 bases lying between them. The CDR3 loop spans 14 amino acids. The CDR3 coding sequence is TGTGCCAGCAGCCAAAGGCAGGGAGGTTCACCCCTCCACTTT. Translated, it gives CASSQRQGGSPLHF.

The chain links TRBV7-2 to TRBJ2-1; possibly TRBD1 for D (6 bases). CDR1 and CDR2 from the germline V gene are SGHTA and FQGNSA. CDR3 length: 16 amino acids. The V and J ends lost 1 base and 0 bases respectively, with 10 bases between them. The CDR3: CASSLGAGVSYNEQFF. The CDR3 DNA reads TGTGCCAGCAGCTTAGGAGCAGGGGTCTCCTACAATGAGCAGTTCTTC.

This clonotype was counted only a few times. The chain carries TRBV3-1 and TRBJ1-2; 7 positions match TRBD1. After removal of 3 bases from V and 0 bases from J, the junction contained 7 bases not matched to a gene. The CDR3 is made up of 16 amino acids. Germline V gives CDR1 LGHDT, CDR2 YNNKEL (reference sequence). The CDR3 DNA is TGTGCCAGCAGCCACCCGGACCAGGGGGCTAACTATGGCTACACCTTC. This encodes CASSHPDQGANYGYTF.

This clonotype was recorded at least ten times. The chain joins TRBV20-1 to TRBJ2-1, with unresolved D. The V gene lost 0 bases and the J gene lost 0 bases, with 15 bases spanning the gap. The CDR3 covers 17 residues. The germline gives CDR1 DFQATT, CDR2 SNEGSKA (reference sequence). CDR3 in amino acids: CSARDRISRSSYNEQFF. CDR3 nucleotide sequence: TGCAGTGCTAGAGACAGGATTAGCCGGAGCTCCTACAATGAGCAGTTCTTC.

The chain combines TRBV5-5 with TRBJ2-6; 7 positions match TRBD1. The CDR3 has 16 residues. Trimming took 4 bases from V and 2 from J; bases not matched to a gene: 6. The germline V gene encodes CDR1 SGHKS and CDR2 YYEKEE (reference sequence). CDR3 nucleotides: TGTGCCAGCAGCCATATACAGGGGACTGGGGCCAACGTCCTGACTTTC. Translation: CASSHIQGTGANVLTF.

This rearrangement joins TRBV3-1 to TRBJ1-2; D is perhaps TRBD1 (6 bases). The CDR3 is made up of 17 amino acids. With 1 base removed from V and 4 bases from J, the gap between germline ends came to 19 bases. CDR1 and CDR2 (germline): LGHDT, YNNKEL (reference sequence). In DNA form, the CDR3 reads TGTGCCAGCAGCCAAGCTCCACAGGGCCTCCTTGGCTATGGCTACACCTTC. It translates to CASSQAPQGLLGYGYTF.